This TCR beta chain was found in a study of CD8+CD57+ T cells in acquired aplastic anemia. Looking at the study overall: The average for DNA from sorted CD4+ and CD8+ cells was roughly 3 ug. Healthy donor sequencing depth: around 9.9 million CD4+, under 14 million CD8+ reads.

Researchers used genomic DNA as the template to profile TCR beta VDJ and CDR3. From the reads, TCRdb called clonotypes with MiXCR, one entry per CDR3 protein. The repertoire holds around 51,000 distinct CDR3 sequences, with around 69% as singletons. Sequenced input: sorted CD4+, CD8+, or CD8+CD57+ T cells (not recorded which) from PBMCs. This TCR was sampled from a human donor in good health, serving as a control.

Here the CDR3 reads CATSDAITDTQYF. As DNA, the CDR3 is TGTGCCACCAGTGATGCCATCACAGATACGCAGTATTTT. J is TRBJ2-3 and V is TRBV24-1; D is ambiguous. This CDR3 comprises 13 residues. V was shortened by 3 bases and J by 2 bases, with 5 bases between the two germline ends. Germline-derived CDR1 and CDR2 are KGHDR and SFDVKD.